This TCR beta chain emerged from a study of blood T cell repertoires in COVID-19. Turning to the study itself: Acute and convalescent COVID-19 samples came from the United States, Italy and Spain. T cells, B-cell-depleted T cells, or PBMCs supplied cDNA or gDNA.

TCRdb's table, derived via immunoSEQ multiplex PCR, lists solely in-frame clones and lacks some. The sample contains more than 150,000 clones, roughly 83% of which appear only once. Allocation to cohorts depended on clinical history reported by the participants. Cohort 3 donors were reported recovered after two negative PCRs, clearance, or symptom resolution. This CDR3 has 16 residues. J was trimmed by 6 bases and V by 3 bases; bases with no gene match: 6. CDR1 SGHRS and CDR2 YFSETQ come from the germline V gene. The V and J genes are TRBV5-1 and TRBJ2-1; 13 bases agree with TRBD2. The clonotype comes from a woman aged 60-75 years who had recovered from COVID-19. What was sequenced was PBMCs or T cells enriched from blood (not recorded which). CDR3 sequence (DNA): TGCGCCAGCAGCTCTTCCGGGACTAGCGGGGCCAATGAGCAGTTCTTC. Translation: CASSSSGTSGANEQFF.